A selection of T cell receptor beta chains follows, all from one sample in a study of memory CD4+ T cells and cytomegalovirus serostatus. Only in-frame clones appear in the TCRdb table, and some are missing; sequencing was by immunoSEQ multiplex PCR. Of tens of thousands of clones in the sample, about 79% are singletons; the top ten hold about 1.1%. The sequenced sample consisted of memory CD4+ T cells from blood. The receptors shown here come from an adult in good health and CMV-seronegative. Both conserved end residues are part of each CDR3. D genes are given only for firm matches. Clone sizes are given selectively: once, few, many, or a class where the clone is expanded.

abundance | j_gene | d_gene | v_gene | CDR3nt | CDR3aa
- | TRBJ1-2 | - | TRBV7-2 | TGTGCCAGCAGCTCGGTCGGGATTAGGGCGGCTTTC | CASSSVGIRAAF
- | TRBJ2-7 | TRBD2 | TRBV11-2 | TGTGCCAGCAGCTTAAGCCTAGCGGAGTCCTACGAGCAGTACTTC | CASSLSLAESYEQYF
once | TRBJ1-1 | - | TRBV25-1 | TGTGCCAGCAGCAGTCGAACGAACACTGAAGCTTTCTTT | CASSSRTNTEAFF
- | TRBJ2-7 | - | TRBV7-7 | TGTGCTAGCAGCCCGGGACTTACTTACGAGCAGTACTTC | CASSPGLTYEQYF
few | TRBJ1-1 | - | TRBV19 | TGTGCCAGTAGTATATCCCCCACGGGAGCCCGGGGTATTGAAGCTTTCTTT | CASSISPTGARGIEAFF
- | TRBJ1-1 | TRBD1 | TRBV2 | TGTGCCAGCAGGCCACAGGGGGAAGCTTTCTTT | CASRPQGEAFF
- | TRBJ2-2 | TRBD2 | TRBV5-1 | TGCGCCAGCAGCCCTTCACAGTTAGCGGGAGGTGGAGACGGGGAGCTGTTTTTT | CASSPSQLAGGGDGELFF
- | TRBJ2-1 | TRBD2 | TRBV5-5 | TGTGCCAGCAGCCTTAGACTAGCAAGTGAGCAGTTCTTC | CASSLRLASEQFF
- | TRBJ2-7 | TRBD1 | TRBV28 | TGTGCCAGCAGTCCGGGACAGGCCCCCTACGAGCAGTACTTC | CASSPGQAPYEQYF
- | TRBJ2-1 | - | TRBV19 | TGTGCCAGTACCGCGGGGAGTAGCCCTAACAATGAGCAGTTCTTC | CASTAGSSPNNEQFF
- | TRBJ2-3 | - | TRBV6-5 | TGTGCCAGCGGAGGAGAGCATTCCAGCACAGATACGCAGTATTTT | CASGGEHSSTDTQYF
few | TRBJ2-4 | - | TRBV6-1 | TGTGCCAGCACCCGGACAGATATAACCAAAAACATTCAGTACTTC | CASTRTDITKNIQYF
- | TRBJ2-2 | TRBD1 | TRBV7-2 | TGTGCCAGCAGCACCGGACAGGGGCGGGCCGGGGAGCTGTTTTTT | CASSTGQGRAGELFF
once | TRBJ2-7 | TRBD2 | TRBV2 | TGTGCCAGCGGCGGACTAGCTGGATACGAGCAGTACTTC | CASGGLAGYEQYF
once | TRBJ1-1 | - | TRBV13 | TGTGCCAGCAGCTACCGAATACAGGGCCACACTGAAGCTTTCTTT | CASSYRIQGHTEAFF
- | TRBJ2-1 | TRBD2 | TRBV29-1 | TGCAGCGGTGACGCGGGACTAGCTCACAATGAGCAGTTCTTC | CSGDAGLAHNEQFF
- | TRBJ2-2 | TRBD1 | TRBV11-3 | TGTGCCAGCAGCTATGGGAGGACAGGGGCCGGGGAGCTGTTTTTT | CASSYGRTGAGELFF
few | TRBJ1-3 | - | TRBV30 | TGTGCCTGGAGTGTAAGTCGGTTAAACACCATATATTTT | CAWSVSRLNTIYF
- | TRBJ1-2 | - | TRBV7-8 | TGTGCCAGCAGCTCCCAGGGGAACGGGTATGGCTACACCTTC | CASSSQGNGYGYTF
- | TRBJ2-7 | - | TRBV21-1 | TGTGCCGCAGGTGAGGACGAGCAGTACTTC | CAAGEDEQYF
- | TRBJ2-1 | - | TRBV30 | TGTGCCTGGACCATTCACCGGGGGCAGATAGAGCAGTTCTTC | CAWTIHRGQIEQFF
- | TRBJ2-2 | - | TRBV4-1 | TGCGCCAGCAGCCGCTCTGGGACGGAGGTTTCGAACACCGGGGAGCTGTTTTTT | CASSRSGTEVSNTGELFF
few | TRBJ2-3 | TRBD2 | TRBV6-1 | TGTGCCAGCAGGAAGGGACTAGCGGACACAGATACGCAGTATTTT | CASRKGLADTDTQYF
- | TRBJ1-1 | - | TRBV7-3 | TGTGCCAGCAGCTTAACGGGGGAAAACACTGAAGCTTTCTTT | CASSLTGENTEAFF
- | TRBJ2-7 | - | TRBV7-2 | TGTGCCAGCAGCCCCTCCCGGGCCATCTACGAGCAGTACTTC | CASSPSRAIYEQYF
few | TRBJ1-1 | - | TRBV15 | TGTGCCACCAGCAGAGGACGGAACACTGAAGCTTTCTTT | CATSRGRNTEAFF
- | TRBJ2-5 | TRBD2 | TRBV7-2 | TGTGCCAGCAGCCTTAGAGGACTAGCGGGAGAAGAGACCCAGTACTTC | CASSLRGLAGEETQYF
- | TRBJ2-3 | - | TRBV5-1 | TGCGCCAGCAGCTACGGGGCAGATACGCAGTATTTT | CASSYGADTQYF
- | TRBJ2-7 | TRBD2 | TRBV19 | TGTGCCAGTAGCCTTAGCGGGAGGGCCGTTTACGAGCAGTACTTC | CASSLSGRAVYEQYF
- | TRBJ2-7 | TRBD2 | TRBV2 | TGTGCCAGCACTAAGCGGGAGGCCTCCTACGAGCAGTACTTC | CASTKREASYEQYF
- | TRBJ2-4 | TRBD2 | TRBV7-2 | TGTGCCAGCAGCTTAGTCGGGGGGAGGTGGGACAAAAACATTCAGTACTTC | CASSLVGGRWDKNIQYF
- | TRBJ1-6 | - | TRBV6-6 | TGTGCCAGCAATATGATGATGGGCTCAGGACCCCTCCACTTT | CASNMMMGSGPLHF
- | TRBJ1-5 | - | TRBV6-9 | TGTGCCAGCAGTTACAACGGGGGCAATCAGCCCCAGCATTTT | CASSYNGGNQPQHF
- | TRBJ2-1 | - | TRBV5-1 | TGCGCCAGCAGCTTGGGGTATCGCGATGAGCAGTTCTTC | CASSLGYRDEQFF
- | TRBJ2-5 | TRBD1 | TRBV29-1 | TGCAGCGTGAACGGACAGGGGGAAGAGACCCAGTACTTC | CSVNGQGEETQYF
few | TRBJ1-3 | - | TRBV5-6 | TGTGCCAGCACCTATTTAGACCGTAGCTCTGGAAACACCATATATTTT | CASTYLDRSSGNTIYF
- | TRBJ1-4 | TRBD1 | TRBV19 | TGTGCCAGTAGCCCTGCGGACAGGCAAGCAACTAATGAAAAACTGTTTTTT | CASSPADRQATNEKLFF
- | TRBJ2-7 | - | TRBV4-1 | TGCGCCAGCAGCCAAGGACTCCCAAGTTTCTACGAGCAGTACTTC | CASSQGLPSFYEQYF
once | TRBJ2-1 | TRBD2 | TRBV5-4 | TGTGCCAGCAGCTCCCCACGGGGGGGGAACTACAATGAGCAGTTCTTC | CASSSPRGGNYNEQFF
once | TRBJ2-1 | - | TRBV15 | TGTGCCACCAGCAGAGCAGAGGGTGCCGGGTTCTTC | CATSRAEGAGFF
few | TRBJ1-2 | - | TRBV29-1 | TGCAGCGCTGAAGAGGACTATGGCTACACCTTC | CSAEEDYGYTF
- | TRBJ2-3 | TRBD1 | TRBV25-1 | TGTGCCAGCAGTGAATCCCGACAGGGGGCCAGAGATACGCAGTATTTT | CASSESRQGARDTQYF
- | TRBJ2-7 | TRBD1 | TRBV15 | TGTGCCACCAGCTTGGGGACAGGGGGTACCTACGAGCAGTACTTC | CATSLGTGGTYEQYF
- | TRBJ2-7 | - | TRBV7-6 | TGTGCCAGCAGCTTAGCGGTGGGGACCTCCTACGAGCAGTACTTC | CASSLAVGTSYEQYF
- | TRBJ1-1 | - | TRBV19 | TGTGCCAGTACGGGGGGGCTGGGGAACACTGAAGCTTTCTTT | CASTGGLGNTEAFF
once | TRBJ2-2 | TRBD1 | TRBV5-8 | TGTGCCAGCAGCTCTGGACAGGGGGCGAGTACCGGGGAGCTGTTTTTT | CASSSGQGASTGELFF
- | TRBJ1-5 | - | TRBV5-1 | TGCGCCAGCAGCTTGGACAGCAATCAGCCCCAGCATTTT | CASSLDSNQPQHF
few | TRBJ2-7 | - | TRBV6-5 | TGTGCCAGCAGTGAAGAGGGTCCCACCTACGAGCAGTACTTC | CASSEEGPTYEQYF
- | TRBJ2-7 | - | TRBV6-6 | TGTGCCAGCAGTTCTACAGGAGCCTACGAGCAGTACTTC | CASSSTGAYEQYF
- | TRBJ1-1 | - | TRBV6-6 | TGTGCCAGCAGTTACAGGGCCGCTAACACTGAAGCTTTCTTT | CASSYRAANTEAFF
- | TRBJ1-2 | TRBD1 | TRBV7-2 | TGTGCCAGCAGCTTAGCCGGGACAGGGGGCTATGGCTACACCTTC | CASSLAGTGGYGYTF
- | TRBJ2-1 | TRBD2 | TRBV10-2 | TGCGCCAGCAGTGTTTCATCGGGAGGGGACAATGAGCAGTTCTTC | CASSVSSGGDNEQFF
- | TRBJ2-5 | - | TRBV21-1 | TGTGCCAGCAGCCAATCACTCCGGGGAGGCCAAGAGACCCAGTACTTC | CASSQSLRGGQETQYF